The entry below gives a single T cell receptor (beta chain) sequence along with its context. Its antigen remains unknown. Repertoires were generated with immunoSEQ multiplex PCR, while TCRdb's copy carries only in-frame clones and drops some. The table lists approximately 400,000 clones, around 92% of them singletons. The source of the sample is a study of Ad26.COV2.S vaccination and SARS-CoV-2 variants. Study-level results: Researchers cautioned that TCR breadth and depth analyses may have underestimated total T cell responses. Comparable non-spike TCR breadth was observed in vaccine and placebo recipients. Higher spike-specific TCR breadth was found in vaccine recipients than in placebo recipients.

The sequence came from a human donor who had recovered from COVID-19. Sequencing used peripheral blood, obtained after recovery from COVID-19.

CDR3: CASSEEVEDWGTQYF. The CDR3 DNA reads TGTGCCAGCAGTGAAGAAGTCGAAGACTGGGGGACCCAGTACTTC. The chain has TRBV25-1 and TRBJ2-5; D is uncertain. Between the trimmed V and J ends, which lost 2 bases and 7 bases, there was a span of 17 bases. Germline CDR1 and CDR2: MGHDK and SYGVNS. The CDR3 consists of 15 residues.